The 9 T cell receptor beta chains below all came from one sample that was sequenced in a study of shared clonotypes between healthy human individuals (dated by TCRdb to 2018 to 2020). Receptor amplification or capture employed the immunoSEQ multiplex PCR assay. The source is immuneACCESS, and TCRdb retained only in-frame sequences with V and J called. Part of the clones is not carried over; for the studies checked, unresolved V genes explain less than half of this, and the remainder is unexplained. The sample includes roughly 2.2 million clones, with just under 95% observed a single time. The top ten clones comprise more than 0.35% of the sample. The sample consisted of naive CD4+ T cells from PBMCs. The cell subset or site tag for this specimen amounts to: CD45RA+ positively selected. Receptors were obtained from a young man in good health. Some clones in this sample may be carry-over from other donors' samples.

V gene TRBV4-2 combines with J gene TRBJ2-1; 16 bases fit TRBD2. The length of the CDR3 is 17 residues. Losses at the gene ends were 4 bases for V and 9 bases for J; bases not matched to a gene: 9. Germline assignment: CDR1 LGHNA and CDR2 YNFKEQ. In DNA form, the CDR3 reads TGTGCCAGCAGCCCGTCCCGGGGACTAGCGGGAGGGGGTGAGCAGTTCTTC. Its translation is CASSPSRGLAGGGEQFF.

The CDR3 nucleotides are TGTGCCAGCGGCTACAGGGGCCACAATCAGCCCCAGCATTTT. Its translation is CASGYRGHNQPQHF. This chain uses TRBV6-5 with TRBJ1-5; 7 bases line up with TRBD1. Trimming at V came to 8 bases and at J to 3 bases, leaving 7 bases not matched to a gene. The germline V gene encodes CDR1 MNHEY and CDR2 SVGAGI. The CDR3 consists of 14 residues.

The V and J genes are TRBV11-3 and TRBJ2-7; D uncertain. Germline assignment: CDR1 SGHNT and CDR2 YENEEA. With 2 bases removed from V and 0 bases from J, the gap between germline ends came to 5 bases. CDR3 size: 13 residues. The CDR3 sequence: CASSLYNSYEQYF. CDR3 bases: TGTGCCAGCAGCTTATACAACTCCTACGAGCAGTACTTC.

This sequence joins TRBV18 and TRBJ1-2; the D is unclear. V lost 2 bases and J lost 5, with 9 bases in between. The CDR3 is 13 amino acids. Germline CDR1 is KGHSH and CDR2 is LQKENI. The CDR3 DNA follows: TGTGCCAGCTCACCAAAAGAAAATTATGGCTACACCTTC. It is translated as CASSPKENYGYTF.

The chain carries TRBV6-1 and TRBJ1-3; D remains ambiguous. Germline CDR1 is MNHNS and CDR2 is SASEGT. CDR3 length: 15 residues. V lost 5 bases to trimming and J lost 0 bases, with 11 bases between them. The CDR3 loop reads CASSTQQFSGNTIYF. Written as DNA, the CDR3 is TGTGCCAGCAGTACACAACAGTTCTCTGGAAACACCATATATTTT.

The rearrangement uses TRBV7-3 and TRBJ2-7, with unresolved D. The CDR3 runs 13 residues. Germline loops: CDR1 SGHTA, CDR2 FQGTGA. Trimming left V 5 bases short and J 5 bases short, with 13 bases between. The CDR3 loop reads CASSPRANHEQYF. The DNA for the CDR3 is TGTGCCAGCAGCCCTCGGGCGAACCACGAGCAGTACTTC.

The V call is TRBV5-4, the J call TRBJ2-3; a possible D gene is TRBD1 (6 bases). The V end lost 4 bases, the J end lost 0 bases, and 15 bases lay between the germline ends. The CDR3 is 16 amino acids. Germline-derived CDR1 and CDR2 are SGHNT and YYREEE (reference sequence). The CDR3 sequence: CASSTSQTGSTDTQYF. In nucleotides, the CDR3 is TGTGCCAGCAGCACCTCCCAGACAGGAAGCACAGATACGCAGTATTTT. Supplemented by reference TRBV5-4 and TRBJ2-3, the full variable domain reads ETGVTQSPTHLIKTRGQQVTLRCSSQSGHNTVSWYQQALGQGPQFIFQYYREEENGRGNFPPRFSGLQFPNYSSELNVNALELDDSALYLCASSTSQTGSTDTQYFGPGTRLTVL.

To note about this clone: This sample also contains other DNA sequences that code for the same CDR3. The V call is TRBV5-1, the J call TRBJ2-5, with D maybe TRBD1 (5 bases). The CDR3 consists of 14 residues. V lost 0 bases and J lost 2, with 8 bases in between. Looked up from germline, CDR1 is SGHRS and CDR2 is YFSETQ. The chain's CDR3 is CASSLGQTQETQYF. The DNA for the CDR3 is TGCGCCAGCAGCTTGGGACAGACACAAGAGACCCAGTACTTC.

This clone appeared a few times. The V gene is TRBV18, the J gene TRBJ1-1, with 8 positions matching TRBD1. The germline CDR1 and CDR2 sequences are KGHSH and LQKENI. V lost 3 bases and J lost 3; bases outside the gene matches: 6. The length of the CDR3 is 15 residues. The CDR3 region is CASSPRQGWDTEAFF. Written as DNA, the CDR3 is TGTGCCAGCTCACCTCGACAGGGGTGGGACACTGAAGCTTTCTTT.